This T cell receptor (beta chain) was retrieved from a study of T cells after yellow fever vaccination. Study background: Preparing low-cell-number fractions relied on SMART-Seq v4 Ultra Low Input.

Trimming stripped 1 base from V and 5 bases from J, with 3 bases between. CDR1 and CDR2 (germline): LGHDT, YNNKEL (reference sequence). The CDR3 consists of 11 residues. By 5'RACE template switching, TCR cDNA was produced, with a universal primer site and UMIs added in the process. One entry per CDR3 protein, called by TCRdb with MiXCR from the 5' RACE reads. Among approximately 550,000 distinct CDR3 sequences listed, under 25% were seen once. Ten or more counts support this clonotype. The sequence derives from a man younger than 40 who received the YFV17D yellow fever vaccine. The rearrangement uses TRBV3-1 and TRBJ2-7; D remains ambiguous. The sequencing used PBMCs, collected 15 days after the yellow fever booster vaccination. In DNA, the CDR3 is TGTGCCAGCAGCCAAGTCCACGAGCAGTACTTC. The encoded protein is CASSQVHEQYF.